This TCR beta chain was identified in a study of blood T cell repertoires in COVID-19. Overall study: Some COVID-19 samples were acute and others convalescent; all came from the United States, Italy and Spain. PBMCs, B-cell-depleted T cells, or T cells provided the cDNA or gDNA that made up the material.

The V and J ends lost 0 bases and 3 bases respectively, with 11 bases between them. Germline loops: CDR1 LGHNA, CDR2 YNFKEQ. The CDR3 loop spans 16 amino acids. In the study's own analysis: The assay estimated nucleated cells by amplifying reference gene primers. The table came from immunoSEQ multiplex PCR; TCRdb's copy has only in-frame clones and leaves some out. D and trimming were read from the DNA, whereas the V and J calls and clone size are those reported in that table. The profile shows 150,000 or so clones, around 78% of them singletons. The sequencing sample was made of peripheral blood. J is TRBJ2-2 and V is TRBV4-2; weak D call: TRBD1 (6 bases). This receptor was identified in an older man with acute or convalescent COVID-19. CDR3 DNA sequence: TGTGCCAGCAGCCAAGAGGAAGCAGGGGACACCGGGGAGCTGTTTTTT. It translates to CASSQEEAGDTGELFF.